This TCR beta chain was profiled in a study of shared clonotypes between healthy human individuals. Study details: Per donor, three plates held CD4 naive cells, three held CD4 memory, two held CD8 naive and one held CD8 memory.

All donors were healthy HIV-negative adults lacking recent acute infections or vaccinations. Libraries were prepared by immunoSEQ multiplex PCR; TCRdb keeps only in-frame clonotypes and omits some of them. The sample lists approximately 1,500,000 clones; over 95% were seen once. The sequence was collected from a man aged 30 to 45 in good health. The sequencing input was naive CD4+ T cells sorted from blood. Regarding subset: CD45RA+ positively selected.

The CDR3 is CSVESEHRTDTQYF. Here the CDR3 DNA reads TGCAGCGTTGAAAGTGAACACCGCACAGATACGCAGTATTTT. V and J are TRBV29-1 and TRBJ2-3, with D unclear. Per germline, CDR1 SQVTM and CDR2 ANQGSEA. The CDR3 is made up of 14 amino acids. V was clipped by 2 bases and J by 1 base, with 10 bases between them.